Listed here are 26 T cell receptor beta chains from one sample, sequenced in a study of shared clonotypes between healthy human individuals. The repertoire was sequenced with immunoSEQ multiplex PCR; TCRdb's copy has only in-frame clones and lacks some. The sample holds approximately 2,000,000 clones, 92% seen once. The sequenced sample consisted of naive CD4+ T cells from PBMCs. Subset noted: CD45RA+ positively selected. The source is a man in his late teens or twenties in good health. Some clones in this sample may be carry-over from other donors' samples.

V is TRBV2 and J is TRBJ2-5; D remains unclear. The CDR3 loop spans 14 amino acids. Trimming removed 2 bases at V and 2 bases at J, with 9 bases between. Germline V gene lookup returns CDR1 SNHLY and CDR2 FYNNEI. The CDR3 nucleotides read TGTGCCAGCAGTGAACGGCGGTCACAAGAGACCCAGTACTTC. The encoded protein is CASSERRSQETQYF.

This chain links TRBV5-4 with TRBJ1-2; D is perhaps TRBD1 (5 bases). Germline V lookup: CDR1 SGHNT, CDR2 YYREEE (reference sequence). CDR3 length: 15 amino acids. The V gene lost 4 bases and the J gene lost 5 bases, with 18 bases spanning the gap. CDR3 protein: CASSSGGGTGYGYTF. CDR3 DNA sequence: TGTGCCAGCAGCAGCGGTGGAGGGACCGGGTATGGCTACACCTTC.

On this clone: This CDR3 is also generated by other DNA sequences in the sample. The chain joins TRBV27 to TRBJ2-7; 11 positions agree with TRBD1. Germline CDR1 reads MNHEY; CDR2 reads SMNVEV (reference sequence). The CDR3 loop spans 15 amino acids. After removal of 7 bases from V and 2 bases from J, the junction contained 7 bases not matched to a gene. Here the CDR3 reads CASKPGQGATYEQYF. In DNA, the CDR3 is TGTGCCAGCAAGCCTGGACAGGGGGCTACCTACGAGCAGTACTTC.

To note about this clone: This sample also contains other DNA sequences that code for the same CDR3. The genes are TRBV9 and TRBJ1-5; no firm D call. V lost 0 bases to trimming and J lost 2 bases, with 9 bases between them. The CDR3 is made up of 15 amino acids. Germline CDR1 SGDLS, CDR2 YYNGEE. The CDR3 sequence: CASSVGAGGNQPQHF. The CDR3, as DNA: TGTGCCAGCAGCGTAGGGGCGGGAGGCAATCAGCCCCAGCATTTT.

The chain links TRBV19 to TRBJ2-1; 8 nucleotides align to TRBD2. Trimming took 8 bases from V and 3 from J; bases not matched to a gene: 3. Germline assignment: CDR1 LNHDA and CDR2 SQIVND (reference sequence). The CDR3 sequence is 13 residues long. The CDR3 DNA reads as TGTGCCAGTCGGGGGGGGAACTACAATGAGCAGTTCTTC. Translated: CASRGGNYNEQFF. The full variable domain, its missing parts supplied by reference TRBV19 and TRBJ2-1, is DGGITQSPKYLFRKEGQNVTLSCEQNLNHDAMYWYRQDPGQGLRLIYYSQIVNDFQKGDIAEGYSVSREKKESFPLTVTSAQKNPTAFYLCASRGGNYNEQFFGPGTRLTVL.

This clone was seen once. The V gene is TRBV29-1, the J gene TRBJ2-7; no firm D call. The CDR3 covers 11 residues. Germline-derived CDR1 and CDR2 are SQVTM and ANQGSEA. V was clipped by 5 bases and J by 3 bases, with 8 bases between them. The CDR3 region has the DNA TGCAGCGTTACCCATCTCTACGAGCAGTACTTC. Protein product: CSVTHLYEQYF.

Regarding this clone: This sample includes further DNA sequences coding for the same CDR3. The rearrangement joins TRBV5-1 to TRBJ2-7; D possibly corresponds to TRBD2 (6 bases). Germline lookup yields CDR1 SGHRS and CDR2 YFSETQ. CDR3 length: 13 residues. V dropped 0 bases and J dropped 6 bases, with 10 bases sitting between them. The CDR3 sequence is CASSLGTGGEQYF. CDR3 in DNA: TGCGCCAGCAGCTTGGGAACCGGGGGCGAGCAGTACTTC.

In this sample, this clone turned up a few times. The chain recombines TRBV19 with TRBJ1-1; TRBD1 might be the D (5 bases). The CDR3 consists of 15 residues. The V gene lost 4 bases and the J gene lost 5 bases, with 17 bases spanning the gap. Germline lookup yields CDR1 LNHDA and CDR2 SQIVND (reference sequence). CDR3 coding DNA: TGTGCCAGTAGTAGGGGGTCTTCTACCGGGACTGAAGCTTTCTTT. Protein product: CASSRGSSTGTEAFF.

The gene calls are TRBV29-1 and TRBJ1-1; possibly TRBD1 for D (6 bases). The CDR3 has 16 residues. The V gene lost 3 bases and the J gene lost 0 bases, with 17 bases spanning the gap. Germline lookup yields CDR1 SQVTM and CDR2 ANQGSEA. The DNA for the CDR3 is TGCAGCGTTGAGGGCCTTCCGGGACATCTGAACACTGAAGCTTTCTTT. Translating it yields CSVEGLPGHLNTEAFF.

This chain connects TRBV4-2 to TRBJ2-7; 9 nucleotides agree with TRBD1. The CDR3 has 14 amino acids. CDR1 is LGHNA and CDR2 is YNFKEQ in the germline V gene. V shed 6 bases and J 3 bases; nucleotides not matched to a gene: 6. For the CDR3, the DNA is TGTGCCAGCAGACCGGGACAGGGCTTCTACGAGCAGTACTTC. Its translation: CASRPGQGFYEQYF.

This clone came up once. The chain has TRBV7-2 and TRBJ2-7; 8 nucleotides line up with TRBD2. The length of the CDR3 is 14 residues. The ends lost 8 bases at V and 6 bases at J; junction bases unmatched: 12. Germline values: CDR1 SGHTA, CDR2 FQGNSA. The CDR3 protein is CASCEYAGGGEQYF. The DNA of the CDR3 is TGTGCCAGCTGTGAATACGCGGGAGGCGGCGAGCAGTACTTC.

The V and J genes are TRBV6-6 and TRBJ1-2; TRBD1 matches at 9 bases. V dropped 8 bases and J dropped 8; count of bases not matched to a gene: 6. This CDR3 spans 12 amino acids. The germline CDR1 and CDR2 sequences are MNHNY and SVGAGI (reference sequence). CDR3 nucleotide sequence: TGTGCCAGCCTACAGGGGGCGGAGGGCTACACCTTC. Amino acid sequence: CASLQGAEGYTF.

Details on this clone: The sample carries other DNA sequences with the same CDR3. This sequence joins TRBV5-1 and TRBJ1-1, with D possibly being TRBD1 (6 bases). CDR1 and CDR2 from the germline V gene are SGHRS and YFSETQ. V dropped 3 bases and J dropped 1 base, with 10 bases sitting between them. This CDR3 has 14 residues. The CDR3 reads CASSSGGRNTEAFF. In nucleotides, the CDR3 is TGCGCCAGCAGCTCGGGGGGCAGGAACACTGAAGCTTTCTTT.

The rearrangement links TRBV19 to TRBJ1-3; a possible D gene is TRBD1 (5 bases). Germline CDR1 is LNHDA and CDR2 is SQIVND (reference sequence). V lost 5 bases and J lost 2, with 16 bases in between. The CDR3 is 16 residues long. The CDR3 sequence is CASSRGAGKAGNTIYF. The CDR3 DNA follows: TGTGCCAGTAGTCGAGGGGCGGGGAAGGCTGGAAACACCATATATTTT.

The rearrangement uses TRBV25-1 and TRBJ2-1; 11 bases match TRBD2. This CDR3 is 16 amino acids long. Looked up from germline, CDR1 is MGHDK and CDR2 is SYGVNS. Trimming took 3 bases from V and 9 from J; bases not matched to a gene: 10. CDR3 region: CASSESGTSGTGEQFF. CDR3 coding DNA: TGTGCCAGCAGTGAGTCGGGGACTAGCGGAACTGGTGAGCAGTTCTTC.

CDR3 in amino acids: CASSFSLPEAFF. The CDR3 bases are TGTGCCAGCAGTTTTAGCCTCCCTGAAGCTTTCTTT. V is TRBV28 and J is TRBJ1-1; no firm D call. Trimming removed 3 bases at V and 6 bases at J, with 8 bases between. Germline assignment: CDR1 MDHEN and CDR2 SYDVKM. The CDR3 sequence is 12 residues long.

Turning to this clone: Other DNA sequences in the same sample also yield this CDR3. J is TRBJ2-5 and V is TRBV29-1; maybe TRBD1 (6 bases). In germline, CDR1 is SQVTM, CDR2 ANQGSEA. Trimming pared 1 base from V and 0 bases from J, leaving 9 bases between. This CDR3 spans 14 amino acids. The CDR3: CSVEGTAYQETQYF. CDR3 DNA sequence: TGCAGCGTTGAAGGGACAGCATACCAAGAGACCCAGTACTTC.

This chain joins TRBV19 and TRBJ2-7; D may match TRBD1 or TRBD2 (6 bases each). The CDR3 is 15 residues long. Germline loops: CDR1 LNHDA, CDR2 SQIVND (reference sequence). V lost 5 bases, J lost 3 bases, and 17 bases lay in between. CDR3 bases: TGTGCCAGTAGTTCCCCAGGGGAGGATCTCTACGAGCAGTACTTC. It translates to CASSSPGEDLYEQYF.

The CDR3 here is CASSERLAGDSVQFF. The CDR3, as DNA: TGTGCCAGCAGCGAGAGACTAGCGGGAGATTCCGTGCAGTTCTTC. J is TRBJ2-1 and V is TRBV5-4; 12 nucleotides agree with TRBD2. This CDR3 comprises 15 residues. With 4 bases clipped from V and 12 bases from J, the junction kept 11 bases outside the gene matches. Germline-derived CDR1 and CDR2 are SGHNT and YYREEE (reference sequence).

This clone was counted only a few times. This chain connects TRBV2 to TRBJ1-1; TRBD1 is a possible D gene (6 bases). V lost 7 bases to trimming and J lost 0 bases, with 9 bases between them. The CDR3 is 13 amino acids. Germline V gene lookup returns CDR1 SNHLY and CDR2 FYNNEI. As DNA, the CDR3 is TGTGCCAGCACGGGGGCGATGAACACTGAAGCTTTCTTT. Translation: CASTGAMNTEAFF.

The V and J genes are TRBV28 and TRBJ1-3, with 7 bases that match TRBD1. V trimming: 6 bases; J trimming: 0 bases; junction bases outside the gene matches: 8. There are 16 residues in the CDR3. Germline V gene data show CDR1 as MDHEN and CDR2 as SYDVKM. This CDR3 is CASRAQGGRSGNTIYF. The DNA for the CDR3 is TGTGCCAGCAGAGCGCAGGGGGGGCGCTCTGGAAACACCATATATTTT.

V gene TRBV6-5 combines with J gene TRBJ2-7; 8 positions agree with TRBD1. J gave up 2 bases and V 8 bases, and 2 bases lay outside the gene matches. Germline CDR1 MNHEY, CDR2 SVGAGI. The CDR3 totals 12 residues. CDR3 amino acids: CASGQGTYEQYF. Here the CDR3 DNA reads TGTGCCAGCGGACAGGGAACCTACGAGCAGTACTTC.

In this sample, this clone turned up once. The chain is built from TRBV5-1 and TRBJ1-4; the match to TRBD1 covers 7 bases. Looked up from germline, CDR1 is SGHRS and CDR2 is YFSETQ. The CDR3 consists of 13 residues. Trimming took 4 bases from V and 6 from J; bases not matched to a gene: 3. The chain's CDR3 is CASSVGTDEKLFF. CDR3 DNA: TGCGCCAGCAGCGTAGGGACAGATGAAAAACTGTTTTTT.

V gene TRBV7-2 combines with J gene TRBJ1-2; the D is unclear. Trimming removed 1 base at V and 5 bases at J, with 14 bases between. This CDR3 has 15 residues. Germline V gene sequence: CDR1 SGHTA, CDR2 FQGNSA. CDR3 residues: CASSLEVGIGYGYTF. CDR3 coding DNA: TGTGCCAGCAGCTTAGAAGTGGGGATCGGGTATGGCTACACCTTC.

This rearrangement joins TRBV7-2 to TRBJ2-3, with D possibly being TRBD1 or TRBD2 (6 bases each). Germline CDR1 reads SGHTA; CDR2 reads FQGNSA. This CDR3 comprises 14 residues. V gave up 5 bases and J gave up 6 bases, with 15 bases separating them. The CDR3 loop is CASSLRQAGDTQYF. In DNA form, the CDR3 reads TGTGCCAGCAGCCTTAGACAGGCGGGGGATACGCAGTATTTT.

The chain is built from TRBV11-3 and TRBJ1-3; no definite D call. This CDR3 contains 13 residues. V lost 5 bases and J lost 4, with 9 bases in between. The germline V gene has CDR1 SGHNT and CDR2 YENEEA. The CDR3 region is CASSAKAGNTIYF. The CDR3 nucleotides are TGTGCCAGCAGCGCAAAGGCCGGAAACACCATATATTTT.